The 5 T cell receptor beta chains given below trace back to one sample, sequenced in a study of PD-1 blockade in classical Hodgkin lymphoma. Assay: immunoSEQ multiplex PCR; the TCRdb copy retains only in-frame clones and omits some. The sample consists of tens of thousands of clones, roughly 89% of them appearing once. Relapse was seen in all patients after autologous stem cell transplantation, and brentuximab vedotin exposure was variable. Sequencing was performed on peripheral blood mononuclear cells (PBMCs), taken at baseline. The source is a human donor with classical Hodgkin lymphoma.

V gene TRBV30 combines with J gene TRBJ2-7, with 7 bases matching TRBD2. Trimming removed 2 bases from V and 2 bases from J; junction bases left unmatched: 6. The CDR3 contains 14 residues. CDR1 and CDR2 (germline): GTSNPN, SVGIG (reference sequence). The CDR3 reads CAWSFSGSTYEQYF. In DNA form, the CDR3 reads TGTGCCTGGAGTTTTAGCGGGTCCACCTACGAGCAGTACTTC.

V gene TRBV25-1 combines with J gene TRBJ1-4; TRBD1 agrees at 11 bases. Germline CDR1 is MGHDK and CDR2 is SYGVNS. The CDR3 is 15 amino acids. The V segment lost 8 bases and the J segment 0 bases; nucleotides outside the gene matches: 2. The CDR3 spells CASSGQGATNEKLFF. Here the CDR3 DNA reads TGTGCCAGCTCGGGACAGGGGGCAACTAATGAAAAACTGTTTTTT.

The rearrangement joins TRBV30 to TRBJ2-7; TRBD2 agrees at 11 bases. The CDR3 spans 15 residues. Trimming removed 5 bases from V and 4 bases from J; junction bases left unmatched: 10. Germline V gene lookup returns CDR1 GTSNPN and CDR2 SVGIG (reference sequence). CDR3 residues: CAWGPQGLAAYEQYF. CDR3 DNA: TGTGCCTGGGGGCCCCAGGGACTAGCGGCATACGAGCAGTACTTC.

The J gene is TRBJ2-7, the V gene TRBV27; the match to TRBD1 covers 7 bases. Germline CDR1 is MNHEY and CDR2 is SMNVEV (reference sequence). The length of the CDR3 is 15 residues. J gave up 0 bases and V 7 bases, and 9 bases lay outside the gene matches. The CDR3 spells CASNRKGAASYEQYF. The CDR3 DNA sequence: TGTGCCAGCAATCGGAAGGGGGCTGCCTCCTACGAGCAGTACTTC.

The V call is TRBV2, the J call TRBJ1-1; unclear D gene. CDR3 length: 14 residues. Trimming shortened V by 6 bases and J by 1 base, and 12 bases separated the two germline ends. Germline CDR1 reads SNHLY; CDR2 reads FYNNEI. Here the CDR3 DNA reads TGTGCCAGCAGGGTACTGTCAGGGAACACTGAAGCTTTCTTT. Its translation is CASRVLSGNTEAFF. Based on the CDR3 plus reference TRBV2 and TRBJ1-1, the full variable domain is EPEVTQTPSHQVTQMGQEVILRCVPISNHLYFYWYRQILGQKVEFLVSFYNNEISEKSEIFDDQFSVERPDGSNFTLKIRSTKLEDSAMYFCASRVLSGNTEAFFGQGTRLTVV.